This T cell receptor beta chain was observed in a study of blood T cell dynamics during melanoma immunotherapy. Study observations and caveats: Clones driving repertoire changes may be melanoma-specific or general immune activation.

Comment on this clone: Its antigen remains unknown.

V lost 1 base and J lost 3, with 16 bases in between. This CDR3 contains 17 residues. Germline assignment: CDR1 LNHDA and CDR2 SQIVND (reference sequence). Measured with immunoSEQ multiplex PCR; TCRdb has only the in-frame clones, and not every one. The sample includes about 11,000 clones, 84% seen only once; the top ten take around a sixth. Regarding time point: week 3, after first cycle of checkpoint inhibitor. Response was assessed by RECIST 1.1 at 12 weeks, except a couple of rapid progressors. This receptor was identified in a human donor with melanoma. V gene TRBV19 combines with J gene TRBJ2-1, with D perhaps matching TRBD2 (6 bases). The sequenced sample was blood, obtained from a patient treated with checkpoint blockade. The CDR3, as DNA: TGTGCCAGTAGTATAGGCTTTGCGGGGCTCCTCTACAATGAGCAGTTCTTC. Translation: CASSIGFAGLLYNEQFF.